A single sample is the source of the 3 T cell receptor beta chains below, sequenced in a study of blood T cell repertoires in COVID-19. This table comes from immunoSEQ multiplex PCR, and its TCRdb copy is limited to in-frame clones, with some not included. The table lists 140,000 to 150,000 clones, around 83% of them singletons, with around 2.5% in the top ten. The sample consisted of peripheral blood. These receptors were taken from a human donor with acute or convalescent COVID-19. The donor label of this sample is uncertain.

This clone was observed a handful of times. The chain links TRBV10-3 to TRBJ2-1, with 13 nucleotides matching TRBD2. The CDR3 has 16 amino acids. Trimming took 4 bases from V and 2 from J; bases not matched to a gene: 2. Germline V gene lookup returns CDR1 ENHRY and CDR2 SYGVKD. CDR3 DNA sequence: TGTGCCATCAGTGGGACTAGCGGGGGTACCTACAATGAGCAGTTCTTC. This encodes CAISGTSGGTYNEQFF.

The chain is built from TRBV4-2 and TRBJ1-5, with 7 bases lining up with TRBD1. Germline CDR1 is LGHNA and CDR2 is YNFKEQ. V was pared by 6 bases and J by 0 bases, with 2 bases of the junction left unmatched. The CDR3 totals 14 residues. CDR3 DNA: TGTGCCAGCAGACAGGGGAATAGCAATCAGCCCCAGCATTTT. The encoded protein is CASRQGNSNQPQHF.

This clone showed up just a few times. The V gene is TRBV4-3, the J gene TRBJ2-1; D may be TRBD2 (6 bases). Germline assignment: CDR1 LGHNA and CDR2 YSLEER. V was shortened by 0 bases and J by 5 bases, with 20 bases between the two germline ends. The CDR3 extends over 18 amino acids. The chain's CDR3 is CASSQDISGLRPNNEQFF. DNA for the CDR3: TGCGCCAGCAGCCAAGATATCTCGGGACTCCGGCCAAACAATGAGCAGTTCTTC.